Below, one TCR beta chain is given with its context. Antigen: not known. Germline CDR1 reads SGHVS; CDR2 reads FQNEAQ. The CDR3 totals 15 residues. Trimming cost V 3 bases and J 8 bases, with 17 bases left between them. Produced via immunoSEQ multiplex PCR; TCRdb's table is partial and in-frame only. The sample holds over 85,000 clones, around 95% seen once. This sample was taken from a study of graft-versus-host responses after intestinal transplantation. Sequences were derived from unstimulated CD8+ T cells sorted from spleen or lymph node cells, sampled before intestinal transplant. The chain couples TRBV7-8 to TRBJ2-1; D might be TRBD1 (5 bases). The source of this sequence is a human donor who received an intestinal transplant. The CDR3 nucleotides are TGTGCCAGCAGCTTCGGTTGGGCAGGGAATGATGAGCAGTTCTTC. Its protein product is CASSFGWAGNDEQFF. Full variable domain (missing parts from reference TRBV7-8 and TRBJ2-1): GAGVSQSPRYKVAKRGQDVALRCDPISGHVSLFWYQQALGQGPEFLTYFQNEAQLDKSGLPSDRFFAERPEGSVSTLKIQRTQQEDSAVYLCASSFGWAGNDEQFFGPGTRLTVL.